The rows below give T cell receptor beta chains drawn from one sample of a study of blood T cells in healthy people across ages. Each CDR3 protein gets one entry after TCRdb re-called the 5' RACE reads with MiXCR. The sample includes 630,000 or so distinct CDR3 sequences, approximately 30% of them seen just once. Sequenced: blood. The receptors here all came from a woman older than 75 in good health. Both conserved end residues are part of each CDR3. Each record gives: CDR3 DNA, CDR3 protein, D gene, clone size, J gene, V gene. A D gene is named only where the DNA matches it firmly. Only some rows state a clone size, as once, few, many or a class for expanded clones.

CDR3 DNA: TGCGCCAGCAGCCCCGGGCAACTAGCGACGGGCACAGATACGCAGTATTTT
CDR3 protein: CASSPGQLATGTDTQYF
D gene: TRBD2
clone size: -
J gene: TRBJ2-3
V gene: TRBV5-1

CDR3 DNA: TGTGCCAGCAGCCAAGAGAGACAGGGGGTCCAAGAGACCCAGTACTTC
CDR3 protein: CASSQERQGVQETQYF
D gene: TRBD1
clone size: many
J gene: TRBJ2-5
V gene: TRBV4-2

CDR3 DNA: TGCAGTGGGGCCACCGGGACAGCCTACAATGAGCAGTTCTTC
CDR3 protein: CSGATGTAYNEQFF
D gene: TRBD1
clone size: many
J gene: TRBJ2-1
V gene: TRBV20-1

CDR3 DNA: TGTGCCAGCAGCTTAACGCCTGCCGCAGATACGCAGTATTTT
CDR3 protein: CASSLTPAADTQYF
D gene: -
clone size: many
J gene: TRBJ2-3
V gene: TRBV7-7

CDR3 DNA: TGTGCCACCAGGGGCAGCTATAGCAATCAGCCCCAGCATTTT
CDR3 protein: CATRGSYSNQPQHF
D gene: -
clone size: -
J gene: TRBJ1-5
V gene: TRBV27

CDR3 DNA: TGTGCCAGCAGTTATTCCAGGGGGCGGAATGAAAAACTGTTTTTT
CDR3 protein: CASSYSRGRNEKLFF
D gene: TRBD1
clone size: many
J gene: TRBJ1-4
V gene: TRBV12-3/TRBV12-4

CDR3 DNA: TGCAGTGCTCCCCAGCCGGGACACAAAAACATTCAGTACTTC
CDR3 protein: CSAPQPGHKNIQYF
D gene: -
clone size: -
J gene: TRBJ2-4
V gene: TRBV20-1

CDR3 DNA: TGCGCCAGCAGCTTGGGCGAGACGTCCCGGGAGACCCAGTACTTC
CDR3 protein: CASSLGETSRETQYF
D gene: -
clone size: -
J gene: TRBJ2-5
V gene: TRBV5-1

CDR3 DNA: TGTGCCAGCAGCGTGGGGGGAAACTCTGGAAACACCATATATTTT
CDR3 protein: CASSVGGNSGNTIYF
D gene: -
clone size: -
J gene: TRBJ1-3
V gene: TRBV7-2

CDR3 DNA: TGTGCCAGCAGCTTAGCGGGGAACCGGCGGGGAGATACGCAGTATTTT
CDR3 protein: CASSLAGNRRGDTQYF
D gene: -
clone size: many
J gene: TRBJ2-3
V gene: TRBV7-2

CDR3 DNA: TGTGCCAGCACTCCAGAAAGCTCCTATAATTCACCCCTCCACTTT
CDR3 protein: CASTPESSYNSPLHF
D gene: -
clone size: once
J gene: TRBJ1-6
V gene: TRBV28

CDR3 DNA: TGCAGTGCTAGAACGGGGACAGGCCTAACCTACGAGCAGTACTTC
CDR3 protein: CSARTGTGLTYEQYF
D gene: TRBD1
clone size: -
J gene: TRBJ2-7
V gene: TRBV20-1

CDR3 DNA: TGTGCCAGCAGCTTAGTCTGGCAGGGTGGGATCAGTACTGAAGCTTTCTTT
CDR3 protein: CASSLVWQGGISTEAFF
D gene: -
clone size: -
J gene: TRBJ1-1
V gene: TRBV11-2

CDR3 DNA: TGTGCCAGCAGCTTGGCCGACAGGTTGGATTATGGCTACACCTTC
CDR3 protein: CASSLADRLDYGYTF
D gene: -
clone size: -
J gene: TRBJ1-2
V gene: TRBV5-5

CDR3 DNA: TGTGCCAGCGGCAAAGTGTGTAGGGAAACTTGTAAGCAGTTCTTC
CDR3 protein: CASGKVCRETCKQFF
D gene: -
clone size: -
J gene: TRBJ2-1
V gene: TRBV21-1

CDR3 DNA: TGTGCCAGCAGCCCCAGAAGTCGACAGGGGGTAAATTCAGGGGCCAACGTCCTGACTTTC
CDR3 protein: CASSPRSRQGVNSGANVLTF
D gene: TRBD1
clone size: many
J gene: TRBJ2-6
V gene: TRBV7-2

CDR3 DNA: TGTGCCAGCAGCTTCGACGAGGACACTGAAGCTTTCTTT
CDR3 protein: CASSFDEDTEAFF
D gene: -
clone size: few
J gene: TRBJ1-1
V gene: TRBV6-5

CDR3 DNA: TGCAGTGCCTCCCGGCTAGCGGGGGACGGGTTGTACTTC
CDR3 protein: CSASRLAGDGLYF
D gene: TRBD2
clone size: many
J gene: TRBJ2-5
V gene: TRBV20-1

CDR3 DNA: TGCGCCAGCAAGACCGCAGGGGGCCTGGGCACTGAAGCTTTCTTT
CDR3 protein: CASKTAGGLGTEAFF
D gene: TRBD1
clone size: few
J gene: TRBJ1-1
V gene: TRBV5-1

CDR3 DNA: TGTGCCAGCAGCTTATCCCCGACGGGGGGGGTGGGTGGCAATGAGCAGTTCTTC
CDR3 protein: CASSLSPTGGVGGNEQFF
D gene: TRBD2
clone size: -
J gene: TRBJ2-1
V gene: TRBV7-3

CDR3 DNA: TGCAGTGCTAGAGTGCCTAGCGGGGCCTACAATGAGCAGTTCTTC
CDR3 protein: CSARVPSGAYNEQFF
D gene: TRBD2
clone size: many
J gene: TRBJ2-1
V gene: TRBV20-1

CDR3 DNA: TGCAGTGCTACCCGGGGACTAGCGGGGGGCTCGGTACTGTACTTC
CDR3 protein: CSATRGLAGGSVLYF
D gene: TRBD2
clone size: many
J gene: TRBJ2-7
V gene: TRBV20-1

CDR3 DNA: TGTGCCAGCAGACCAGGACAGGGTAACTACGAGCAGTACTTC
CDR3 protein: CASRPGQGNYEQYF
D gene: TRBD1
clone size: many
J gene: TRBJ2-7
V gene: TRBV6-1

CDR3 DNA: TGTGCCAGCAGCTGGCCCACCGGGGAGCTGTTTTTT
CDR3 protein: CASSWPTGELFF
D gene: -
clone size: -
J gene: TRBJ2-2
V gene: TRBV27

CDR3 DNA: TGTGCCAGCAGCCTTTCGCGGGGGGACCTAAGTGAGCAGTACTTC
CDR3 protein: CASSLSRGDLSEQYF
D gene: TRBD2
clone size: medium-sized
J gene: TRBJ2-7
V gene: TRBV4-2

CDR3 DNA: TGTGCCAGCAGCTTAGATTGGGCTAGCGGGGGATCCTACGAGCAGTACTTC
CDR3 protein: CASSLDWASGGSYEQYF
D gene: TRBD2
clone size: many
J gene: TRBJ2-7
V gene: TRBV11-2

CDR3 DNA: TGTGCCAGCAGCCTCGACCCAGCCCCCACAGATACGCAGTATTTT
CDR3 protein: CASSLDPAPTDTQYF
D gene: -
clone size: -
J gene: TRBJ2-3
V gene: TRBV3-1

CDR3 DNA: TGCGCCAGCAGCTTGGCCACTGGGTCCTACAATGAGCAGTACTTC
CDR3 protein: CASSLATGSYNEQYF
D gene: -
clone size: -
J gene: TRBJ2-7
V gene: TRBV5-1

CDR3 DNA: TGTGCCAGCAGCTGGAGAGGGGATACGCAGTATTTT
CDR3 protein: CASSWRGDTQYF
D gene: -
clone size: many
J gene: TRBJ2-3
V gene: TRBV7-2

CDR3 DNA: TGCAGTGCTAGAGAGGCAGGGGACGACACTGAAGCTTTCTTT
CDR3 protein: CSAREAGDDTEAFF
D gene: -
clone size: few
J gene: TRBJ1-1
V gene: TRBV20-1

CDR3 DNA: TGTGCCACCAGCACCAAACATCAAGCGACTAGCGGGGGGATAACCAAAAACATTCAGTACTTC
CDR3 protein: CATSTKHQATSGGITKNIQYF
D gene: TRBD2
clone size: -
J gene: TRBJ2-4
V gene: TRBV15

CDR3 DNA: TGCAGCGTTGCCGCGGCTAGCGGGCCGCATGAGCAGTTCTTC
CDR3 protein: CSVAAASGPHEQFF
D gene: TRBD2
clone size: -
J gene: TRBJ2-1
V gene: TRBV29-1

CDR3 DNA: TGTGCCAGCAGCTTGGTGGCCTCGGCAGGGAGGAGCACAGATACGCAGTATTTT
CDR3 protein: CASSLVASAGRSTDTQYF
D gene: -
clone size: many
J gene: TRBJ2-3
V gene: TRBV5-6

CDR3 DNA: TGTGCCAGCAGCTCCCCCAGGGCTGGGGCCAACGTCCTGACTTTC
CDR3 protein: CASSSPRAGANVLTF
D gene: -
clone size: many
J gene: TRBJ2-6
V gene: TRBV7-2

CDR3 DNA: TGTGCCAGAAGTACGGGACTTTCCAATGAGCAGTTCTTC
CDR3 protein: CARSTGLSNEQFF
D gene: -
clone size: -
J gene: TRBJ2-1
V gene: TRBV2

CDR3 DNA: TGTGCCAGCAGTATGCGGGGACATGAGCAGTACTTC
CDR3 protein: CASSMRGHEQYF
D gene: -
clone size: -
J gene: TRBJ2-7
V gene: TRBV25-1

CDR3 DNA: TGCAGTGGGACCGAAGGGCTAGACAAAGAGACCCAGTACTTC
CDR3 protein: CSGTEGLDKETQYF
D gene: -
clone size: -
J gene: TRBJ2-5
V gene: TRBV20-1

CDR3 DNA: TGTGCCAGCAGTTACCTGGGAGCAACTAATGAAAAACTGTTTTTT
CDR3 protein: CASSYLGATNEKLFF
D gene: -
clone size: -
J gene: TRBJ1-4
V gene: TRBV6-2/TRBV6-3

CDR3 DNA: TGTGCCAGCAGCTTAGGAGCAGGGCGGGACACTGAAGCTTTCTTT
CDR3 protein: CASSLGAGRDTEAFF
D gene: -
clone size: few
J gene: TRBJ1-1
V gene: TRBV11-2

CDR3 DNA: TGTGCCAGCAGTGCGGGACAGGTGGGTGAGCAGTACTTC
CDR3 protein: CASSAGQVGEQYF
D gene: TRBD1
clone size: many
J gene: TRBJ2-7
V gene: TRBV6-1

CDR3 DNA: TGTGCCAGCAGTTACCTGGAGCGGGGGGTAAGCGAGCAGTACTTC
CDR3 protein: CASSYLERGVSEQYF
D gene: TRBD2
clone size: -
J gene: TRBJ2-7
V gene: TRBV6-2/TRBV6-3

CDR3 DNA: TGTGCCAGCAGCTCTCCAGACAGGGAAGGGGAGACCCAGTACTTC
CDR3 protein: CASSSPDREGETQYF
D gene: -
clone size: many
J gene: TRBJ2-5
V gene: TRBV21-1

CDR3 DNA: TGCGCCAGCAGCCAAGATAGGTCGGGGGGGTGCGAGACCCAGTACTTC
CDR3 protein: CASSQDRSGGCETQYF
D gene: TRBD2
clone size: few
J gene: TRBJ2-5
V gene: TRBV4-1

CDR3 DNA: TGTGCCTGGACTCTCCCGGGTAGCTATGGCTACACCTTC
CDR3 protein: CAWTLPGSYGYTF
D gene: -
clone size: -
J gene: TRBJ1-2
V gene: TRBV30

CDR3 DNA: TGCAGCGTCGGCGCTATCTCCAACTATGGCTACACCTTC
CDR3 protein: CSVGAISNYGYTF
D gene: -
clone size: many
J gene: TRBJ1-2
V gene: TRBV29-1

CDR3 DNA: TGTGCCAGCACCTCCGGGACAGGGACTAGCGGGGGGCTCACAGATACGCAGTATTTT
CDR3 protein: CASTSGTGTSGGLTDTQYF
D gene: TRBD2
clone size: few
J gene: TRBJ2-3
V gene: TRBV3-1

CDR3 DNA: TGTGCCAGCAGCTTAGACGCCAGCCAGAACACTGAAGCTTTCTTT
CDR3 protein: CASSLDASQNTEAFF
D gene: -
clone size: few
J gene: TRBJ1-1
V gene: TRBV7-6

CDR3 DNA: TGTGCCAGCATCGACGGAGTAGCGGGGATTAATGAGCAGTACTTC
CDR3 protein: CASIDGVAGINEQYF
D gene: TRBD2
clone size: -
J gene: TRBJ2-5
V gene: TRBV6-6

CDR3 DNA: TGTGCCTGGAGTCCCCAGCGGGGGGGGTCAGATACGCAGTATTTT
CDR3 protein: CAWSPQRGGSDTQYF
D gene: TRBD2
clone size: many
J gene: TRBJ2-3
V gene: TRBV30

CDR3 DNA: TGTGCCAGCAGCTCGGACAAGAGCTCCTACAATGAGCAGTTCTTC
CDR3 protein: CASSSDKSSYNEQFF
D gene: -
clone size: many
J gene: TRBJ2-1
V gene: TRBV7-2

CDR3 DNA: TGTGCCTGGAGTTCCGGGGCTAGCAAGCCCCAGCATTTT
CDR3 protein: CAWSSGASKPQHF
D gene: -
clone size: -
J gene: TRBJ1-5
V gene: TRBV30

CDR3 DNA: TGCAGTGCTGAGGGACAGGTTATGAACTATGGCTACACCTTC
CDR3 protein: CSAEGQVMNYGYTF
D gene: TRBD1
clone size: few
J gene: TRBJ1-2
V gene: TRBV20-1

CDR3 DNA: TGTGCCAGCAGCTCAGGACTAGCGGGACACACAGATACGCAGTATTTT
CDR3 protein: CASSSGLAGHTDTQYF
D gene: TRBD2
clone size: many
J gene: TRBJ2-3
V gene: TRBV5-4

CDR3 DNA: TGTGCCAGCAGGCAAAAGACAGGGTCGAGCAATCAGCCCCAGCATTTT
CDR3 protein: CASRQKTGSSNQPQHF
D gene: TRBD1
clone size: -
J gene: TRBJ1-5
V gene: TRBV6-6

CDR3 DNA: TGTGCCATCAGTGAGATTGTACGGGACTCCTACGAGCAGTACTTC
CDR3 protein: CAISEIVRDSYEQYF
D gene: -
clone size: many
J gene: TRBJ2-7
V gene: TRBV10-3

CDR3 DNA: TGTGCCAGCAGCTTGGGAAAAGCCACTGGTACAGATACGCAGTATTTT
CDR3 protein: CASSLGKATGTDTQYF
D gene: -
clone size: -
J gene: TRBJ2-3
V gene: TRBV5-5

CDR3 DNA: TGTGCCTGGAGTGTACTTCGGCCGGACGAGCAGTACTTC
CDR3 protein: CAWSVLRPDEQYF
D gene: -
clone size: many
J gene: TRBJ2-7
V gene: TRBV30

CDR3 DNA: TGTGCCAGCAGCGTTTCACAAACAGGGGGCAATGAGCAGTTCTTC
CDR3 protein: CASSVSQTGGNEQFF
D gene: TRBD1
clone size: many
J gene: TRBJ2-1
V gene: TRBV9

CDR3 DNA: TGCAGTGCGGGGACGGTTGGAAGTACTGAAGCTTTCTTT
CDR3 protein: CSAGTVGSTEAFF
D gene: -
clone size: -
J gene: TRBJ1-1
V gene: TRBV20-1

CDR3 DNA: TGTGCCAGCAGTGCTCTGGGCCGACAGGGGTATCCTGAAAAACTGTTTTTT
CDR3 protein: CASSALGRQGYPEKLFF
D gene: TRBD1
clone size: few
J gene: TRBJ1-4
V gene: TRBV2